The entry that follows covers one T cell receptor (beta chain) sequence. Its cognate antigen is unknown. This record belongs to a study of vaccination effects on CD4 cells after COVID-19. Study information: Relative to the second dose, post-vaccine samples were obtained a median of 72 days later. General study points: The study found marked clonal contraction of infection- and vaccine-induced clones late after vaccination.

Here immunoSEQ multiplex PCR was the method, and the copy in TCRdb shows in-frame clones only, minus some. The sample holds around 69,000 clones; roughly four fifths are singletons and the top ten take under 2.5%. V lost 5 bases and J lost 3, with 16 bases in between. This CDR3 is built from 15 residues. Per the germline V gene, CDR1 is SGHTA and CDR2 is FQGNSA. Subsequent to a culture period of about ten days, CD4+ T cells were isolated. Two-dose vaccination with either BNT162b2 or mRNA-1273 was given to the participants. The rearrangement links TRBV7-2 to TRBJ2-5; either TRBD1 or TRBD2 may supply D (5 bases each). This TCR came from a human donor who received a COVID-19 vaccine. Sequencing used CD4+ T cells from PBMCs cultured without peptide, obtained after COVID-19 vaccination. The CDR3 DNA reads TGTGCCAGCAGCCAAGAGAGGGACCCCGAAGAGACCCAGTACTTC. Its protein product is CASSQERDPEETQYF.